This is a list of T cell receptor beta chains from one sample in a study of CD8 T cells in ankylosing spondylitis. MiXCR, run by TCRdb on the 5' RACE reads, gives a single entry per CDR3 protein. The repertoire holds some 800,000 distinct CDR3 sequences, about an eighth seen once, with about 0.5% in the top ten. Sequenced sample: blood, either unsorted or a sorted T cell fraction (not recorded which). The receptor set was obtained from a male donor with ankylosing spondylitis. Each CDR3 is given with its conserved first and last residue. Each record gives: CDR3 DNA, CDR3 protein, J gene, D gene, clone size, V gene. A D gene is named only where the DNA matches it firmly. Rows may omit the clone size; those that give it use once, few, many or a size class.

CDR3nt: TGCAGTGCTGGTGAGGGCGGTCGGGTCGAGCAGTACTTC
CDR3aa: CSAGEGGRVEQYF
j_gene: TRBJ2-7
d_gene: -
abundance: few
v_gene: TRBV20-1

CDR3nt: TGCAGTGCTCCGGGGGGAATGGAACCCCAGCATTTT
CDR3aa: CSAPGGMEPQHF
j_gene: TRBJ1-5
d_gene: -
abundance: many
v_gene: TRBV20-1

CDR3nt: TGCGCCAGCAGCTTGACGGGTACGGCTAATGAAAAACTGTTTTTT
CDR3aa: CASSLTGTANEKLFF
j_gene: TRBJ1-4
d_gene: -
abundance: -
v_gene: TRBV5-1

CDR3nt: TGTGCCAGCAGCTTAGACGGTCACACCGGGGAGCTGTTTTTT
CDR3aa: CASSLDGHTGELFF
j_gene: TRBJ2-2
d_gene: -
abundance: -
v_gene: TRBV7-2

CDR3nt: TGCAGTGCTAGAGATTCCCTCCAGCGGGGGACCTACAATGAGCAGTTCTTC
CDR3aa: CSARDSLQRGTYNEQFF
j_gene: TRBJ2-1
d_gene: TRBD2
abundance: -
v_gene: TRBV20-1

CDR3nt: TGCAGCGTTGGCAGGGAGGGTCAGCCCCAGCATTTT
CDR3aa: CSVGREGQPQHF
j_gene: TRBJ1-5
d_gene: -
abundance: many
v_gene: TRBV29-1

CDR3nt: TGTGCCAGCAGCCCCTCCTCCGGGACTAGCGGGAGCCGAGCCAAAAACATTCAGTACTTC
CDR3aa: CASSPSSGTSGSRAKNIQYF
j_gene: TRBJ2-4
d_gene: TRBD2
abundance: -
v_gene: TRBV7-6

CDR3nt: TGTGCCAGCAGCCCCGGACTAGCGTACCACTTTCTCCGGTACTTC
CDR3aa: CASSPGLAYHFLRYF
j_gene: TRBJ2-7
d_gene: TRBD2
abundance: -
v_gene: TRBV7-2

CDR3nt: TGTGCCAGCAGCTTAGCGCCGACCCAAGGGTCCGACGAGCAGTACTTC
CDR3aa: CASSLAPTQGSDEQYF
j_gene: TRBJ2-7
d_gene: -
abundance: many
v_gene: TRBV7-2

CDR3nt: TGCAGCGGCAGGGCTGGAAACACCATATATTTT
CDR3aa: CSGRAGNTIYF
j_gene: TRBJ1-3
d_gene: -
abundance: many
v_gene: TRBV29-1

CDR3nt: TGCGCCAGCAGCCAAGATACTTCTGGATTCAATGGCTACACCTTC
CDR3aa: CASSQDTSGFNGYTF
j_gene: TRBJ1-2
d_gene: -
abundance: many
v_gene: TRBV4-3

CDR3nt: TGCAGTGCCTCAATAGGGGCGGCCGGAGGGGCTTTCTTT
CDR3aa: CSASIGAAGGAFF
j_gene: TRBJ1-1
d_gene: -
abundance: many
v_gene: TRBV20-1

CDR3nt: TGCAGTGCTAGAATAGGAGCAACTAATGAAAAACTGTTTTTT
CDR3aa: CSARIGATNEKLFF
j_gene: TRBJ1-4
d_gene: -
abundance: few
v_gene: TRBV20-1

CDR3nt: TGTGCCAGCAGTTACTACGTGGGACTAGCGGAAAACTACGAGCAGTACTTC
CDR3aa: CASSYYVGLAENYEQYF
j_gene: TRBJ2-7
d_gene: TRBD2
abundance: -
v_gene: TRBV6-2/TRBV6-3

CDR3nt: TGTGCCAGCAGTTCCAGTGGTGGGCAGTTCTTC
CDR3aa: CASSSSGGQFF
j_gene: TRBJ2-1
d_gene: -
abundance: -
v_gene: TRBV7-9

CDR3nt: TGTGCCATCAGCCAGGGCTTAGCTGAAGCTTTCTTT
CDR3aa: CAISQGLAEAFF
j_gene: TRBJ1-1
d_gene: -
abundance: many
v_gene: TRBV10-3

CDR3nt: TGTGCCAGCAGTTCATTGACTAGCGAACCCTACGAGCAGTACTTC
CDR3aa: CASSSLTSEPYEQYF
j_gene: TRBJ2-7
d_gene: TRBD2
abundance: -
v_gene: TRBV27

CDR3nt: TGCAGCGTTGATAGGGACAGGGGAAGCACAGATACGCAGTATTTT
CDR3aa: CSVDRDRGSTDTQYF
j_gene: TRBJ2-3
d_gene: TRBD1
abundance: few
v_gene: TRBV29-1

CDR3nt: TGTGCCAGCAGCTTAGGGGGGTCGACAGTGAACACTGAAGCTTTCTTT
CDR3aa: CASSLGGSTVNTEAFF
j_gene: TRBJ1-1
d_gene: -
abundance: few
v_gene: TRBV7-6

CDR3nt: TGTGCCAGCAGCCGGAGCCGGGACGCGTATTCAGATACGCAGTATTTT
CDR3aa: CASSRSRDAYSDTQYF
j_gene: TRBJ2-3
d_gene: -
abundance: -
v_gene: TRBV4-2

CDR3nt: TGTGCCAGCAGCTTGTGGGATCAGCCCCAGCATTTT
CDR3aa: CASSLWDQPQHF
j_gene: TRBJ1-5
d_gene: -
abundance: -
v_gene: TRBV7-6

CDR3nt: TGCAGTGCTAAAAGGGGGCTCCATGAGCAGTTCTTC
CDR3aa: CSAKRGLHEQFF
j_gene: TRBJ2-1
d_gene: TRBD1
abundance: few
v_gene: TRBV20-1

CDR3nt: TGCAGTGCTAGAGATCTGACTAGCGAAGCCTACAATGAGCAGTTCTTC
CDR3aa: CSARDLTSEAYNEQFF
j_gene: TRBJ2-1
d_gene: TRBD2
abundance: -
v_gene: TRBV20-1

CDR3nt: TGTGCCAGCACCCTGAGACAGAACACTGAAGCTTTCTTT
CDR3aa: CASTLRQNTEAFF
j_gene: TRBJ1-1
d_gene: -
abundance: -
v_gene: TRBV6-1

CDR3nt: TGTGCCAGCAGAAGGCAGGGGGGTACAGATACGCAGTATTTT
CDR3aa: CASRRQGGTDTQYF
j_gene: TRBJ2-3
d_gene: -
abundance: few
v_gene: TRBV28

CDR3nt: TGTGCCAGCAGCCTAAAACTGAGCAGGGAGGGGGCCAACGTCCTGACTTTC
CDR3aa: CASSLKLSREGANVLTF
j_gene: TRBJ2-6
d_gene: -
abundance: -
v_gene: TRBV4-2

CDR3nt: TGTGCCAGCAGCCAAGATCTGCGCTCCGAGCTCCCAGATACGCAGTATTTT
CDR3aa: CASSQDLRSELPDTQYF
j_gene: TRBJ2-3
d_gene: -
abundance: few
v_gene: TRBV4-2

CDR3nt: TGCAGTGCTAGGGACCGGATTTACACCGGGGAGCTGTTTTTT
CDR3aa: CSARDRIYTGELFF
j_gene: TRBJ2-2
d_gene: -
abundance: many
v_gene: TRBV20-1

CDR3nt: TGTGCCGGCCAGACAGGGGCCCGCACAGATACGCAGTATTTT
CDR3aa: CAGQTGARTDTQYF
j_gene: TRBJ2-3
d_gene: TRBD1
abundance: -
v_gene: TRBV28

CDR3nt: TGTGCCAGCAGTGTGTCCGAGCAGATCCAAGAGACCCAGTACTTC
CDR3aa: CASSVSEQIQETQYF
j_gene: TRBJ2-5
d_gene: -
abundance: -
v_gene: TRBV2

CDR3nt: TGCGCCAGCAGCTTGGAGGGGGAAGCTTTCTTT
CDR3aa: CASSLEGEAFF
j_gene: TRBJ1-1
d_gene: -
abundance: many
v_gene: TRBV5-1

CDR3nt: TGTGCCAGCAGCCCCTCCCCGGGACTAGGAGAGACCGGGGAGCTGTTTTTT
CDR3aa: CASSPSPGLGETGELFF
j_gene: TRBJ2-2
d_gene: TRBD2
abundance: few
v_gene: TRBV5-4

CDR3nt: TGCGCCAGCAGCACCGAGCCTTACAGGGGATCCACCGGGGAGCTGTTTTTT
CDR3aa: CASSTEPYRGSTGELFF
j_gene: TRBJ2-2
d_gene: TRBD1
abundance: few
v_gene: TRBV4-3

CDR3nt: TGTGCCAGCAGTGAATTAGGGGCCCGACGGGCTTTCTTT
CDR3aa: CASSELGARRAFF
j_gene: TRBJ1-1
d_gene: -
abundance: -
v_gene: TRBV25-1

CDR3nt: TGTGCCAGCAGCTTATATGATAATTCACCCCTCCACTTT
CDR3aa: CASSLYDNSPLHF
j_gene: TRBJ1-6
d_gene: -
abundance: -
v_gene: TRBV7-9

CDR3nt: TGTGCCAGCAGCCAGATCGGGGAGCTGTTTTTT
CDR3aa: CASSQIGELFF
j_gene: TRBJ2-2
d_gene: -
abundance: -
v_gene: TRBV3-1

CDR3nt: TGTGCCATTTCCCGGGACAGGGAGACCCAGTACTTC
CDR3aa: CAISRDRETQYF
j_gene: TRBJ2-5
d_gene: TRBD1
abundance: few
v_gene: TRBV24-1

CDR3nt: TGTGCCAGCAGCGTAGTCGGGACAGGGGTGAATGAGCAGTTCTTC
CDR3aa: CASSVVGTGVNEQFF
j_gene: TRBJ2-1
d_gene: TRBD1
abundance: few
v_gene: TRBV9

CDR3nt: TGTGCCAGCAGCTTCGGACCGATCCCCGGCGAGCAGTACTTC
CDR3aa: CASSFGPIPGEQYF
j_gene: TRBJ2-7
d_gene: -
abundance: few
v_gene: TRBV7-2

CDR3nt: TGTGCCAGCAGCCAAGATCACTTAAACAGAATCAACTATGGCTACACCTTC
CDR3aa: CASSQDHLNRINYGYTF
j_gene: TRBJ1-2
d_gene: -
abundance: few
v_gene: TRBV4-2

CDR3nt: TGTGCTAGTGGTGCGGGGGGGACCACGTACAATGAGCAGTTCTTC
CDR3aa: CASGAGGTTYNEQFF
j_gene: TRBJ2-1
d_gene: TRBD2
abundance: few
v_gene: TRBV12-5

CDR3nt: TGTGCCAGCAGCCCCCTCCCAGACCAAACAACCGGGGAGCTGTTTTTT
CDR3aa: CASSPLPDQTTGELFF
j_gene: TRBJ2-2
d_gene: -
abundance: -
v_gene: TRBV7-2

CDR3nt: TGTGCCAGCGGGGGACAGGGGGCGTCCGATGAAAAACTGTTTTTT
CDR3aa: CASGGQGASDEKLFF
j_gene: TRBJ1-4
d_gene: TRBD1
abundance: few
v_gene: TRBV27

CDR3nt: TGCGCCAGCAGCTTGGGCCGGGACACTATAACAGATACGCAGTATTTT
CDR3aa: CASSLGRDTITDTQYF
j_gene: TRBJ2-3
d_gene: -
abundance: many
v_gene: TRBV5-1

CDR3nt: TGTGCCAGCAGTTACTCAGGCAGGGGTCTCTACGAGCAGTACTTC
CDR3aa: CASSYSGRGLYEQYF
j_gene: TRBJ2-7
d_gene: -
abundance: few
v_gene: TRBV6-5

CDR3nt: TGTGCCAGCAGTCTCGAGACAGGGAGGTCCTATAATTCACCCCTCCACTTT
CDR3aa: CASSLETGRSYNSPLHF
j_gene: TRBJ1-6
d_gene: TRBD1
abundance: -
v_gene: TRBV27

CDR3nt: TGTGCCAGCAGCTTAGACCACAATCAGCCCCAGCATTTT
CDR3aa: CASSLDHNQPQHF
j_gene: TRBJ1-5
d_gene: -
abundance: many
v_gene: TRBV5-4

CDR3nt: TGTGCCAGCAGCTTAAACGGGCATACCAAAAACATTCAGTACTTC
CDR3aa: CASSLNGHTKNIQYF
j_gene: TRBJ2-4
d_gene: -
abundance: -
v_gene: TRBV11-3

CDR3nt: TGTGCCAGCAGCTTCAACCAACAAGAGACCCAGTACTTC
CDR3aa: CASSFNQQETQYF
j_gene: TRBJ2-5
d_gene: -
abundance: -
v_gene: TRBV7-8

CDR3nt: TGTGCCAGCAGCCGCCAGGGGGCAGGATTAGTTCAGTTCTTC
CDR3aa: CASSRQGAGLVQFF
j_gene: TRBJ2-1
d_gene: TRBD1
abundance: many
v_gene: TRBV7-2

CDR3nt: TGTGCCATCAGCCGGGACAACAACTATGGCTACACCTTC
CDR3aa: CAISRDNNYGYTF
j_gene: TRBJ1-2
d_gene: -
abundance: few
v_gene: TRBV10-3

CDR3nt: TGTGCCAGCAGTTACCCAGGGGGGTCAGTCACCGGGGAGCTGTTTTTT
CDR3aa: CASSYPGGSVTGELFF
j_gene: TRBJ2-2
d_gene: -
abundance: -
v_gene: TRBV6-5

CDR3nt: TGCGCCAGCAGCCCATCCGTCGGGGCTCAGGACACCATATATTTT
CDR3aa: CASSPSVGAQDTIYF
j_gene: TRBJ1-3
d_gene: -
abundance: -
v_gene: TRBV5-1

CDR3nt: TGCGCCAGCAGCGCGATCCGGGACAGGGGTGGCGGGTACGAGCAGTACTTC
CDR3aa: CASSAIRDRGGGYEQYF
j_gene: TRBJ2-7
d_gene: TRBD1
abundance: few
v_gene: TRBV5-1

CDR3nt: TGCGCCAGCAGCTTGGAAGGGGCGGGGTACAATGAGCAGTTCTTC
CDR3aa: CASSLEGAGYNEQFF
j_gene: TRBJ2-1
d_gene: -
abundance: many
v_gene: TRBV5-1

CDR3nt: TGCGCCAGCAGTCAAAGCGGAGCGGGCTATGAGCAGTTCTTC
CDR3aa: CASSQSGAGYEQFF
j_gene: TRBJ2-1
d_gene: -
abundance: few
v_gene: TRBV5-1